These T cell receptor beta chains were read from a single sample in a study of identical twins. TCRdb re-analysed the 5' RACE reads in MiXCR, keeping a single row per CDR3 protein. Here the sample spans around 470,000 distinct CDR3 sequences, more than 13% being singletons. The same sample was also used in a study of yellow fever vaccine responses in identical twins.

Sequenced input: CD4+ T cells sorted from blood. All receptors derive from a young woman in good health. Each CDR3 is given with its conserved first and last residue. D genes are given only for firm matches. Clone size is stated in some rows and not others, as once, few, many or a class when expanded.

v_gene	len	j_gene	d_gene	abundance	CDR3aa	CDR3nt
TRBV3-1	13	TRBJ2-3	NA	NA	CASSPSTASTQYF	TGTGCCAGCAGCCCCTCTACCGCCAGTACGCAGTATTTT
TRBV28	20	TRBJ2-5	TRBD2	few	CASSLGFGFTAGTTQETQYF	TGTGCCAGCAGTTTAGGATTCGGATTCACGGCCGGGACTACTCAAGAGACCCAGTACTTC
TRBV6-5	17	TRBJ2-7	NA	few	CASSYTGGAESSYEQYF	TGTGCCAGCAGTTACACAGGAGGGGCCGAAAGCTCCTACGAGCAGTACTTC
TRBV6-4	15	TRBJ1-6	TRBD1	NA	CASRTGQGANSPLHF	TGTGCCAGCAGGACGGGACAGGGGGCCAATTCACCCCTCCACTTT
TRBV29-1	13	TRBJ2-3	NA	many	CSVDRDFSGTQYF	TGCAGCGTTGACCGCGACTTCTCAGGGACGCAGTATTTT
TRBV12-3/TRBV12-4	14	TRBJ1-6	NA	NA	CASIPGIENSPLHF	TGTGCCAGCATTCCGGGGATCGAGAATTCACCCCTCCACTTT
TRBV20-1	14	TRBJ1-1	TRBD1	NA	CSASPLTGGTEAFF	TGCAGTGCTAGCCCCCTCACAGGGGGCACTGAAGCTTTCTTT
TRBV29-1	13	TRBJ1-1	TRBD1	NA	CSVWTGSNTEAFF	TGCAGCGTCTGGACAGGTTCGAACACTGAAGCTTTCTTT
TRBV28	15	TRBJ2-4	NA	few	CASSLGERAKNIQYF	TGTGCCAGCAGTTTAGGGGAGAGGGCCAAAAACATTCAGTACTTC
TRBV27	14	TRBJ1-6	NA	few	CASSPDADNSPLHF	TGTGCCAGCAGCCCAGATGCGGATAATTCACCCCTCCACTTT
TRBV30	12	TRBJ2-7	NA	NA	CAWSVTAYEQYF	TGTGCCTGGAGTGTGACCGCCTACGAGCAGTACTTC
TRBV27	15	TRBJ2-3	NA	NA	CASSLLPLGADTQYF	TGTGCCAGCAGTTTACTCCCCTTAGGAGCAGATACGCAGTATTTT
TRBV25-1	15	TRBJ2-3	NA	few	CASSDLRQSTDTQYF	TGTGCCAGCAGTGACCTCCGACAGAGCACAGATACGCAGTATTTT
TRBV6-1	14	TRBJ1-5	NA	few	CASSGWGGNQPQHF	TGTGCCAGCAGTGGGTGGGGGGGCAATCAGCCCCAGCATTTT
TRBV7-2	15	TRBJ2-5	NA	NA	CASSFRSGAGETQYF	TGTGCCAGCAGCTTCCGGTCGGGGGCTGGGGAGACCCAGTACTTC
TRBV7-9	15	TRBJ2-1	NA	few	CASSFGDTLYNEQFF	TGTGCCAGCAGCTTCGGGGACACTCTATACAATGAGCAGTTCTTC
TRBV6-2/TRBV6-3	14	TRBJ2-7	NA	many	CASTLRGASHEQYF	TGTGCCAGCACCCTACGTGGGGCTAGCCACGAGCAGTACTTC
TRBV27	15	TRBJ2-7	NA	few	CASSWGLGSGTAEYF	NA
TRBV5-6	14	TRBJ2-3	NA	few	CASSFTGSTDTQYF	TGTGCCAGCAGCTTCACAGGGAGCACAGATACGCAGTATTTT
TRBV24-1	19	TRBJ2-3	NA	NA	CATSDFRRDTGWSTDTQYF	TGTGCCACCAGTGATTTCCGCCGGGACACGGGGTGGTCCACAGATACGCAGTATTTT
TRBV11-2	16	TRBJ2-5	NA	NA	CASSLGRGGTQETQYF	TGTGCCAGCAGCTTAGGTCGAGGGGGTACCCAAGAGACCCAGTACTTC
TRBV6-5	14	TRBJ2-7	NA	many	CASSYGGGSYEQYF	TGTGCCAGCAGTTACGGCGGAGGCTCCTACGAGCAGTACTTC
TRBV20-1	14	TRBJ2-3	TRBD2	few	CSAVSGGSTDTQYF	TGCAGTGCCGTTAGCGGGGGTAGCACAGATACGCAGTATTTT
TRBV28	19	TRBJ2-6	TRBD2	few	CASSSFPGLADSGANVLTF	TGTGCCAGCAGTTCATTCCCGGGACTAGCGGACTCTGGGGCCAACGTCCTGACTTTC
TRBV7-2	15	TRBJ2-1	NA	few	CASSHRGAFYNEQFF	TGTGCCAGCAGCCACCGTGGCGCTTTTTACAATGAGCAGTTCTTC
TRBV12-3/TRBV12-4	15	TRBJ1-5	NA	many	CASSPDLGANQPQHF	TGTGCCAGCAGTCCCGATCTCGGGGCCAATCAGCCCCAGCATTTT
TRBV12-3/TRBV12-4	13	TRBJ2-3	NA	few	CASKRGPIDTQYF	TGTGCCAGCAAGAGGGGCCCCATAGATACGCAGTATTTT
TRBV24-1	15	TRBJ2-1	NA	NA	CATSDPTRDYNEQFF	TGTGCCACCAGTGACCCCACTAGAGACTACAATGAGCAGTTCTTC
TRBV28	11	TRBJ2-1	NA	NA	CASSRYLEQFF	TGTGCCAGCAGTCGATATCTTGAGCAGTTCTTC
TRBV5-1	17	TRBJ2-2	NA	few	CASSLTSGGYDTGELFF	TGCGCCAGCAGCCTCACCTCCGGGGGTTACGACACCGGGGAGCTGTTTTTT
TRBV30	11	TRBJ1-2	NA	once	CAWRGYHGYTF	TGTGCCTGGCGTGGGTACCATGGCTACACCTTC
TRBV5-1	14	TRBJ2-3	TRBD1	NA	CASAAWTGSDTQYF	TGCGCCAGCGCCGCATGGACAGGGTCAGATACGCAGTATTTT
TRBV5-1	19	TRBJ2-5	TRBD2	few	CASSLGPTGLAGSGETQYF	TGCGCCAGCAGCCTAGGGCCTACGGGACTAGCGGGTTCGGGCGAGACCCAGTACTTC
TRBV20-1	14	TRBJ2-3	TRBD2	few	CSARGSGGADTQYF	TGCAGTGCTAGAGGGAGCGGGGGGGCCGATACGCAGTATTTT
TRBV4-3	16	TRBJ2-3	NA	NA	CASSQTSPGSTDTQYF	TGCGCCAGCAGCCAAACATCCCCCGGAAGCACAGATACGCAGTATTTT
TRBV20-1	17	TRBJ2-5	NA	few	CSARAPRADPLKETQYF	TGCAGTGCTAGAGCGCCCAGGGCGGACCCCCTTAAAGAGACCCAGTACTTC
TRBV10-3	13	TRBJ1-2	NA	few	CAISGSSTYGYTF	TGTGCCATCAGTGGGTCCTCAACCTATGGCTACACCTTC
TRBV6-2/TRBV6-3	14	TRBJ1-2	NA	NA	CASKREGTNYGYTF	TGTGCCAGCAAGAGAGAGGGGACCAACTATGGCTACACCTTC
TRBV29-1	14	TRBJ2-1	TRBD2	few	CSVKLAVVYNEQFF	TGCAGCGTTAAACTAGCGGTTGTCTACAATGAGCAGTTCTTC
TRBV11-2	15	TRBJ2-7	NA	few	CASRPPGRDSYEQYF	TGTGCCAGCAGACCCCCGGGACGGGATTCCTACGAGCAGTACTTC